This TCR beta chain was observed in a study of blood T cell repertoires in COVID-19 (dated by TCRdb to about 2020). For the wider study: Samples covering the acute and convalescent phases of COVID-19 were provided by collaborators in the United States, Italy and Spain. The prospective study material was composed of cDNA or gDNA derived from T cells, B-cell-depleted T cells, or PBMCs. Subjects who had been exposed to COVID-19, were actively infected with it, or had recovered from it provided the deeply sampled blood TCRbeta repertoires that made up the dataset. A freely available public database, intended as a resource for researchers studying the immune response to SARS-CoV-2, is where the repertoires were released. Samples were obtained from the ongoing ImmuneRACE study (first 160 participants) and from about 1,300 subjects provided by 6 global collaborators. Sample metadata almost always included a de-identified subject ID, COVID-19 status, age in years and sex. Where available, HLA class I and class II types were obtained from metadata supplied by the sample provider rather than from assay-based typing.

On the study overall, not on this receptor specifically: The amount of clinical and demographic metadata varied by source and participant and was provided uncurated.

TCRbeta CDR3 regions were amplified from genomic DNA by means of the immunoSEQ Assay, a bias-controlled multiplex PCR. The published analysis was carried out like this. The number of nucleated cells in each sample was estimated from the amplification of reference gene primers within the assay. Sequence reads were collapsed and filtered to measure the absolute abundance of every unique TCRbeta CDR3 rearrangement. For each sample, productive Simpson clonality was calculated as the square root of Simpson's diversity index over productive rearrangements. TCRdb retrieved this table from immuneACCESS and kept in-frame rearrangements only. Not all clones are present; in checked studies, unresolved V genes account for under half, and no reason is known for the remainder. The D gene and trimming were derived from the DNA, and the V and J assignments and clone size from that table. The sample table records tens of thousands of clones; approximately 92% of these occur just once. The ten biggest clones cover around 5.2% of the sample.

Of note for this clone: Which antigen it targets is not known. The sample holds no much larger clone one base away, and base qualities are not on file.

Collaborating institutions collected whole blood in K2EDTA tubes following their own protocols. For TCRbeta analysis, collaborators shipped samples in one of three forms: frozen whole blood, isolated PBMCs, or DNA extracted from either of those sample types. Material: peripheral blood. The TCR sequence derives from a woman aged 45-65 years with active COVID-19.

Read as DNA, the sequence is TGTGCCGGTTTCAGGGACTTAGCTTCTGGAAACACCATATATTTT. Its amino acids are CAGFRDLASGNTIYF. The chain uses TRBV30 and TRBJ1-3, and TRBD1 may be the D gene, going by 5 matching bases. Between the V and J ends, shortened by 8 bases and 1 base respectively, the junction contains 18 bases. The germline V gene (reference sequence) provides CDR1 GTSNPN and CDR2 SVGIG. Measured from the cysteine to the phenylalanine, the CDR3 is 15 residues long. The retained sequence is limited to the CDR3, 45 bases, with the frame set at the first base.